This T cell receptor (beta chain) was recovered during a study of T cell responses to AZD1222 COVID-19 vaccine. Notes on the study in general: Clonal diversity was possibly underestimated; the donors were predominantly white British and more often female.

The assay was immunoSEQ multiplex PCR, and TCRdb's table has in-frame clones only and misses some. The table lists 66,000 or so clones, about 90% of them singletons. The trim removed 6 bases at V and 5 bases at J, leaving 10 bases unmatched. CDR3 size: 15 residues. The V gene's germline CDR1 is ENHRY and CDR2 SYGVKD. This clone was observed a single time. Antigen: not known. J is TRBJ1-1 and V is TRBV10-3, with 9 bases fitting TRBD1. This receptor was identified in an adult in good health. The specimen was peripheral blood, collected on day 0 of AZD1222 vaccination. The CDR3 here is CAISRDRAGGTEAFF. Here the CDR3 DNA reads TGTGCCATCAGCCGGGACAGGGCGGGAGGGACTGAAGCTTTCTTT.